This T cell receptor beta chain was sequenced in a study of cytomegalovirus exposure and HLA in healthy donors. Points from the study as a whole: Productive status was seen about 87% or about 30% of the time for most TCR beta V segments in an earlier analysis. Fewer N-insertions (relative to the roughly 670-donor mean) were reportedly seen in an Asian-associated ancestry cluster in a later analysis.

The PCR contained 60 Vbeta and 13 Jbeta primers. Sequencing used immunoSEQ multiplex PCR; TCRdb keeps in-frame clones, though not all of them. The repertoire holds roughly 120,000 clones, with around 77% as singletons. CDR1 is LGHNA, CDR2 YSLEER, per germline. The CDR3 spans 15 residues. Trimming stripped 1 base from V and 3 bases from J, with 12 bases between. Note on this clone: No antigen is known for it.

The TCR sequence derives from a man aged 50 to 59 in good health and CMV-seropositive. The J gene is TRBJ1-2, the V gene TRBV4-3; the D gene is possibly TRBD1 (6 bases). Material: PBMCs. CDR3 nucleotides: TGCGCCAGCAGCCAAGCTCGGGACAAGGACTATGGCTACACCTTC. Amino acids: CASSQARDKDYGYTF.